This T cell receptor beta chain was profiled in a study of T cells in Graves' hyperthyroidism and ophthalmopathy (dated by TCRdb to about 2019). A note on the overall study: Peripheral blood was sampled at the time of initial diagnosis, prior to any treatment. In addition, the study compared T-cell repertoires in thyroid tissue and in blood from six Graves' hyperthyroidism patients. After blood sampling, hyperthyroidism patients were treated with methimazole at a starting dose of 30 mg daily, and ophthalmopathy patients were treated with high-dose intravenous methylprednisolone. An independent validation cohort of under 20 hyperthyroidism patients and over 15 patients who later progressed to ophthalmopathy tested prospective prediction of ophthalmopathy. For training and testing, the 100 patients in the discovery cohort were randomly divided in a 7:3 ratio. TCR Vbeta CDR3 sequencing of 130 to 150 peripheral blood samples (43 ophthalmopathy, 75 to 85 hyperthyroidism and approximately 17 progressor patients) is reported in the paper. To identify distinguishing TCR V-J signatures, a discovery cohort of 95 to 100 patients was used, comprising 43 with Graves' ophthalmopathy and around 60 with stable Graves' hyperthyroidism.

Ten or more counts support this clonotype. The antigen it recognizes is unknown. No much larger clonotype is one base removed from it; base qualities were not supplied. The TCR beta CDR3 regions were amplified from RNA transcripts. For the first round of RT-PCR on the TCR CDR3, the HTBI primer set was used together with the Qiagen OneStep RT-PCR kit. Libraries were constructed in a second round of multiplex PCR, after which size selection and purification were carried out. Paired-end sequencing of the libraries was performed with 100 bp reads on an Illumina HiSeq2000. For the original study's pipeline: SOAPnuke was used to process the raw data, throwing out any read that contained adapters or uncalled bases, had a mean Phred below 15, or lacked an exact constant-primer or identifier match. High-quality paired reads were merged with COPE v1.2.5, and unique nucleotide sequences were defined as clonotypes. MiTCR v1.1 was used to align the clonotypes against IMGT TRBV, TRBD and TRBJ reference segments. The analysis included only V-J combinations with a frequency above 0.0001, which together covered around 99% of the repertoires. A TCS score was defined as the ratio between F50 (clonal expansion) and ExV (chaos), using BLOSUM62-based TCRdist between CDR3 peptides within each V-J. Welch's t-statistics and random forest reduced fewer than 600 V-J features to fewer than 15, which were used in a naive Bayes classifier (R e1071). The similarity between thyroid and blood repertoires was quantified using the Morisita-Horn index. TCRdb took the public reads, trimmed them with fastp at Q25, ran MiXCR for clone calling and kept in-frame beta chains. Records with the same CDR3 protein are collapsed into one entry carrying the most frequent genes and DNA. The authors' filters were not applied to this entry. The sample table contains more than 500,000 distinct CDR3 sequences; only one count was recorded for under 15% of them. 4% to 5.5% of the sample lies in the top ten.

From cysteine to phenylalanine, the CDR3 is 13 amino acids long. Kept here is only the CDR3 DNA, which spans 39 bases and is read in frame from base 1. From V the trimming removes 7 bases and from J it removes 5 bases, while the gene matches leave 8 bases of the junction unaccounted for. Taken from the germline V gene, the CDR1 and CDR2 loops are SQVTM and ANQGSEA. In the ophthalmopathy patients, disease was moderately to severely active, with a Clinical Activity Score of 3 or more, a NOSPECS grade of 4 or more, and a duration of less than 3 months. The study excluded patients with uncontrolled infections, other autoimmune diseases, pregnancy or lactation. Clinical symptoms, serum thyroxine and TRAb, thyroid ultrasound, and orbital computed tomography formed the basis for the diagnoses. PBMCs were isolated from 7.5 to 10 ml of fresh peripheral blood by Ficoll-Paque density gradient centrifugation. Total RNA was extracted using Trizol reagent, and RNA quality was assessed on an Agilent 2100 Bioanalyzer.

The paper's findings and limits, for the study overall: Most expanded thyroid clonotypes (frequency above 0.001) were also detected in blood, a finding suggesting that blood repertoires may reflect thyroid immune responses. In validation, the model predicted progression to ophthalmopathy a median of about 5.9 months before onset, with over 55% sensitivity and about 75% specificity. No statistical method was used to fix the sample size in advance, and group allocation was not hidden from the investigators. In cross-validation, a model built on a 13 V-J signature told ophthalmopathy apart from stable hyperthyroidism with approximately 91% sensitivity and about 81% specificity, and in testing the same model reached 80%/75%.

The chain uses TRBV29-1 and TRBJ1-1, and 9 junction bases match TRBD1. This receptor was taken from a woman in her thirties or forties with Graves' ophthalmopathy. Input material: blood. The sequenced DNA: TGCAGCGCCATGGGACAGGGAGGAACTGAAGCTTTCTTT. It translates as CSAMGQGGTEAFF.